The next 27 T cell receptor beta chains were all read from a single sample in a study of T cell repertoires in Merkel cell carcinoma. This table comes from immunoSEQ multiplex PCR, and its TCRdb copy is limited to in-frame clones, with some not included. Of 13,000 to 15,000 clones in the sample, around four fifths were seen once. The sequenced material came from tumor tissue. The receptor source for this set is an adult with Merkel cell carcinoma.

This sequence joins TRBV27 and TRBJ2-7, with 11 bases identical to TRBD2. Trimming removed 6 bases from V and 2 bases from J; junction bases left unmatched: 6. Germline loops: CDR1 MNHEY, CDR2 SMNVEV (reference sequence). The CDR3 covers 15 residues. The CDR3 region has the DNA TGTGCCAGCAGCCTCGGGACTAGCGGAACCTACGAGCAGTACTTC. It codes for CASSLGTSGTYEQYF.

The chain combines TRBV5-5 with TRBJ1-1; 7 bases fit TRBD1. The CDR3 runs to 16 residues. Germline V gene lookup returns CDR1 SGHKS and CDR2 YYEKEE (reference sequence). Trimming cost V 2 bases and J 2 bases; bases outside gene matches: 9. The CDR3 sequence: CASSLDYRGPNTEAFF. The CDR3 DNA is TGTGCCAGCAGCTTAGACTATAGGGGGCCCAACACTGAAGCTTTCTTT.

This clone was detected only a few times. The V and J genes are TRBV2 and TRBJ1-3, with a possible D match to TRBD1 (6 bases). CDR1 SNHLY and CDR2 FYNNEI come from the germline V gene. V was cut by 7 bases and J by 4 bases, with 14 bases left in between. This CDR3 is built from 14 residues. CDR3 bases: TGTGCCAGCATGGAAAGGGGGACCGGAAACACCATATATTTT. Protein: CASMERGTGNTIYF.

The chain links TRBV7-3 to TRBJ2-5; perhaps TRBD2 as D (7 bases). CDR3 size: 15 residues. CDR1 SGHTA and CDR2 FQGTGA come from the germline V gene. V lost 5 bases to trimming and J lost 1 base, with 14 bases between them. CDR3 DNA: TGTGCCAGCAGCCCCGCGGCGGGGGCCCAAGAGACCCAGTACTTC. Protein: CASSPAAGAQETQYF.

In nucleotides, the CDR3 is TGTGCCAGTAGCCTACTCACAGGGACCTCCTACAATGAGCAGTTCTTC. This translates into CASSLLTGTSYNEQFF. The chain links TRBV19 to TRBJ2-1; D is possibly TRBD1 (6 bases). Per the germline V gene, CDR1 is LNHDA and CDR2 is SQIVND (reference sequence). V was pared by 6 bases and J by 0 bases, with 15 bases between. This CDR3 has 16 amino acids.

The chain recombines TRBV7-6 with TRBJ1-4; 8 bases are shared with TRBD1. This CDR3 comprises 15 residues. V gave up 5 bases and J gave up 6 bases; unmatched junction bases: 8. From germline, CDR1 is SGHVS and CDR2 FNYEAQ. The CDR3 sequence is CASSSTGGRDEKLFF. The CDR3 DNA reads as TGTGCCAGCAGCAGTACAGGGGGACGTGATGAAAAACTGTTTTTT.

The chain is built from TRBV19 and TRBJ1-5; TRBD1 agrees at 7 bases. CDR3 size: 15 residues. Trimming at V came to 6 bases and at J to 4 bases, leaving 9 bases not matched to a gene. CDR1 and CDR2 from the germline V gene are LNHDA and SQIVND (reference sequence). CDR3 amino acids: CASSPTGRVNQPQHF. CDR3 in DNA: TGTGCCAGTAGCCCGACAGGGAGGGTGAATCAGCCCCAGCATTTT.

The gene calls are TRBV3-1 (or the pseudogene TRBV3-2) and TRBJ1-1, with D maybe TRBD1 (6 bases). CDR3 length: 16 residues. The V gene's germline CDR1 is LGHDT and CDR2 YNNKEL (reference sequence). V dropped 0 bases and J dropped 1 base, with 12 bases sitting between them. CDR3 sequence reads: CASSQDPAGANTEAFF. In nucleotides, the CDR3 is TGTGCCAGCAGCCAAGACCCGGCAGGGGCGAACACTGAAGCTTTCTTT.

This CDR3 is CASARYNEQFF. As DNA, the CDR3 is TGTGCCAGCGCACGCTACAATGAGCAGTTCTTC. V and J are TRBV27 and TRBJ2-1; D gene uncertain. This CDR3 region has 11 residues. Trimming cost V 8 bases and J 3 bases, with 5 bases left between them. The V gene's germline CDR1 is MNHEY and CDR2 SMNVEV (reference sequence).

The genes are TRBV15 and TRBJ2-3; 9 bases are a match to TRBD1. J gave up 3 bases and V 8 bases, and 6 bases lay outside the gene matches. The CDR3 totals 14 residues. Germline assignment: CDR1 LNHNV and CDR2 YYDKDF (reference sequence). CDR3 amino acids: CATGRDRVTDTQYF. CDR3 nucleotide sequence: TGTGCCACCGGCCGGGACAGGGTTACAGATACGCAGTATTTT.

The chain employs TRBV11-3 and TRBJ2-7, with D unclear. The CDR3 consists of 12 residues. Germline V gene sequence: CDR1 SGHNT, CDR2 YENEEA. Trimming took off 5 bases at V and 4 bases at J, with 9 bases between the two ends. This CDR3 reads CASSLAYYEQYF. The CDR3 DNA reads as TGTGCCAGCAGCCTCGCGTATTACGAGCAGTACTTC.

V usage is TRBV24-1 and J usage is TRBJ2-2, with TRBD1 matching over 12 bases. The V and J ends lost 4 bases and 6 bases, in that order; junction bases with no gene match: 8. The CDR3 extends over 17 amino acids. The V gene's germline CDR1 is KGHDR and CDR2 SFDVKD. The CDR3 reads CATSDSPGQGASGELFF. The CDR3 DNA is TGTGCCACCAGTGACTCGCCGGGACAGGGGGCGTCCGGGGAGCTGTTTTTT.

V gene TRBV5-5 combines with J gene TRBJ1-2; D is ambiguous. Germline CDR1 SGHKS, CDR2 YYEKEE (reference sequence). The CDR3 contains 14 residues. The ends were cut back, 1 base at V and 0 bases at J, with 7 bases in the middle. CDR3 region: CASSLIGSNYGYTF. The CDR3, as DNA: TGTGCCAGCAGCTTGATCGGTTCTAACTATGGCTACACCTTC.

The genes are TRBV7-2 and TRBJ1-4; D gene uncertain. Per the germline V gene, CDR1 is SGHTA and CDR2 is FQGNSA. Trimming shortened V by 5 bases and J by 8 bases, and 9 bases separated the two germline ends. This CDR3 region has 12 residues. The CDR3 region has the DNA TGTGCCAGCAGCCCTTACGGGGAAAAACTGTTTTTT. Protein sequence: CASSPYGEKLFF.

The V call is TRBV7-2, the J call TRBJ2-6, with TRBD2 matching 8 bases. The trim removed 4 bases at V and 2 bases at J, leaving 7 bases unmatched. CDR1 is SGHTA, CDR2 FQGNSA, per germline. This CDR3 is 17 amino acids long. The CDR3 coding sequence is TGTGCCAGCAGCTCCCCGGGGGGGGGCGCTGGGGCCAACGTCCTGACTTTC. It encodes CASSSPGGGAGANVLTF.

CDR3 bases: TGTGCCAGTAGTAAACAGGGGGGAGGTGGTGAAAAACTGTTTTTT. This sequence encodes CASSKQGGGGEKLFF. This chain connects TRBV19 to TRBJ1-4; 8 bases align to TRBD1. The CDR3 sequence is 15 residues long. The trim removed 4 bases at V and 7 bases at J, leaving 8 bases unmatched. The germline gives CDR1 LNHDA, CDR2 SQIVND (reference sequence).

The CDR3 sequence is CASSQDGTDHNEQFF. For the CDR3, the DNA is TGCGCCAGCAGCCAAGATGGGACTGATCACAATGAGCAGTTCTTC. This chain joins TRBV4-3 and TRBJ2-1, with D maybe TRBD2 (6 bases). The V and J ends lost 0 bases and 5 bases respectively, with 11 bases between them. Germline V gene lookup returns CDR1 LGHNA and CDR2 YSLEER. CDR3 length: 15 residues.

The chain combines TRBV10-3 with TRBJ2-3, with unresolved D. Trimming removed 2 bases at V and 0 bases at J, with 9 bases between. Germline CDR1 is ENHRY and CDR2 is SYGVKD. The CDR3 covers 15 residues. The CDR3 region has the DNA TGTGCCATCAGTGAGACCGTCACTAGCACAGATACGCAGTATTTT. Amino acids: CAISETVTSTDTQYF.

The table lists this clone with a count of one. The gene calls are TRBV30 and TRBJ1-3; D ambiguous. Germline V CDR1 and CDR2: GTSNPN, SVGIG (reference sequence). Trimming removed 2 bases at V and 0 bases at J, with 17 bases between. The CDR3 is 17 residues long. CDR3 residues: CAWSYFGESRSGNTIYF. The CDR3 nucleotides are TGTGCCTGGAGTTACTTTGGAGAATCTCGCTCTGGAAACACCATATATTTT.

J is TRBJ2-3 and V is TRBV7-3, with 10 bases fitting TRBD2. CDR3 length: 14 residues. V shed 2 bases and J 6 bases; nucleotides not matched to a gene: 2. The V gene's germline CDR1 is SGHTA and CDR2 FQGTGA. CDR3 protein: CASSLLAGEDTQYF. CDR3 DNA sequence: TGTGCCAGCAGCTTACTAGCGGGAGAGGATACGCAGTATTTT. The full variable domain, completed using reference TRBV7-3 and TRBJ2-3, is GAGVSQTPSNKVTEKGKYVELRCDPISGHTALYWYRQSLGQGPEFLIYFQGTGAADDSGLPNDRFFAVRPEGSVSTLKIQRTERGDSAVYLCASSLLAGEDTQYFGPGTRLTVL.

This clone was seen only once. This CDR3 reads CASRPPDRGASTDTQYF. In DNA, the CDR3 is TGTGCCAGCAGACCCCCCGACAGGGGCGCTAGCACAGATACGCAGTATTTT. The V call is TRBV7-9, the J call TRBJ2-3; 8 nucleotides agree with TRBD1. CDR1 and CDR2 from the germline V gene are SEHNR and FQNEAQ (reference sequence). The CDR3 contains 17 residues. J gave up 0 bases and V 6 bases, and 11 bases lay outside the gene matches.

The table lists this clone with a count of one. The CDR3 protein is CASGPAAKNIQYF. The CDR3, as DNA: TGTGCCAGCGGACCTGCAGCCAAAAACATTCAGTACTTC. The chain is built from TRBV25-1 and TRBJ2-4; D gene ambiguous. Between the trimmed V and J ends, which lost 8 bases and 0 bases, there was a span of 8 bases. The CDR3 has 13 amino acids. The V gene's germline CDR1 is MGHDK and CDR2 SYGVNS.

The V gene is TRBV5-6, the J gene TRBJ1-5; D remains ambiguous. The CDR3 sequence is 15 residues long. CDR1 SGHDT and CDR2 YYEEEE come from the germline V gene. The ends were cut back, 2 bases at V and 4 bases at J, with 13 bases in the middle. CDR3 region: CASSFSISTNQPQHF. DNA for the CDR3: TGTGCCAGCAGCTTTTCCATTTCCACAAATCAGCCCCAGCATTTT.

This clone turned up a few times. Here the CDR3 reads CASSYGLRGYGYTF. The CDR3 DNA is TGTGCCAGCAGCTACGGGCTACGGGGCTATGGCTACACCTTC. The rearrangement links TRBV7-9 to TRBJ1-2; no clear D gene. Looked up from germline, CDR1 is SEHNR and CDR2 is FQNEAQ (reference sequence). The V end lost 4 bases, the J end lost 4 bases, and 13 bases lay between the germline ends. The CDR3 spans 14 residues.

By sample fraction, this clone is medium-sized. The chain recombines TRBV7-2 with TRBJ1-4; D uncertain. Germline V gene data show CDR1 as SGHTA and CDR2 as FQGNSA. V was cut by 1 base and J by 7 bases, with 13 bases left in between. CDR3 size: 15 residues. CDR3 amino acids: CASSLETQWPEKLFF. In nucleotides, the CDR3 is TGTGCCAGCAGCTTAGAAACTCAGTGGCCTGAAAAACTGTTTTTT.

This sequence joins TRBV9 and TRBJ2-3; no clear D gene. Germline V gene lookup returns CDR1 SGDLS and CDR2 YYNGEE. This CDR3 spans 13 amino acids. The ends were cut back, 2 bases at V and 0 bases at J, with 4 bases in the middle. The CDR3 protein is CASSVLSTDTQYF. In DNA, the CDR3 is TGTGCCAGCAGCGTTCTCAGCACAGATACGCAGTATTTT.

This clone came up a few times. The CDR3 loop is CASSVQGYNEQFF. As DNA, the CDR3 is TGTGCCAGCAGCGTCCAGGGTTACAATGAGCAGTTCTTC. The genes are TRBV7-2 and TRBJ2-1, with a tentative D call TRBD1 (5 bases). The CDR3 consists of 13 residues. Trimming pared 5 bases from V and 4 bases from J, leaving 9 bases between. Looked up from germline, CDR1 is SGHTA and CDR2 is FQGNSA.